This T cell receptor beta chain derives from a study of control samples from healthy donors and cancer patients. The assay was immunoSEQ multiplex PCR, and TCRdb's table has in-frame clones only and misses some. The data show approximately 51,000 clones, with about 80% seen just once and 10% held by the top ten. There are 15 residues in the CDR3. Germline values: CDR1 SGHKS, CDR2 YYEKEE (reference sequence). Trimming removed 0 bases from V and 4 bases from J, with 13 bases in between. The receptor comes from a man in his 70s in good health. What was sequenced was blood. The chain joins TRBV5-5 to TRBJ2-5, with a tentative D call TRBD1 (6 bases). CDR3: CASSLEGHSRETQYF. In DNA, the CDR3 is TGTGCCAGCAGCTTGGAGGGACATTCACGAGAGACCCAGTACTTC.